What follows are 25 T cell receptor beta chains derived from one specimen sequenced in a study of neurological immune-mediated disorders (dated by TCRdb to about 2019). Library preparation used 5' RACE. Sequencer: Illumina HiSeq 2500. Using fastp trimming at Q25 and MiXCR clonotype assembly, TCRdb reanalyzed the public sequencing data and kept in-frame beta chains. Here each entry gathers all rows of one CDR3 protein and keeps the most common genes and DNA. Present in this sample are approximately 30,000 distinct CDR3 sequences, approximately 15% of which were seen just once. The ten top clones hold about 28% of the sample. The specimen sequenced was PBMCs. These receptors all come from a man between 65 and 85 years old in good health.

This clonotype has ten or more counts. The J gene is TRBJ2-7, the V gene TRBV18, with 8 nucleotides matching TRBD1. The CDR3 has 15 amino acids. Per the germline V gene, CDR1 is KGHSH and CDR2 is LQKENI. Trimming cost V 3 bases and J 1 base; bases outside gene matches: 5. The chain's CDR3 is CASSPDRVGSYEQYF. DNA of the CDR3: TGTGCCAGCTCACCGGACAGGGTCGGATCCTACGAGCAGTACTTC.

V gene TRBV3-1 combines with J gene TRBJ2-4; maybe TRBD1 (6 bases). Looked up from germline, CDR1 is LGHDT and CDR2 is YNNKEL (reference sequence). V was pared by 4 bases and J by 3 bases, with 19 bases between. There are 17 residues in the CDR3. The CDR3 is CASSLGRGHYDKNIQYF. The CDR3 DNA is TGTGCCAGCAGCCTTGGCAGGGGCCACTATGACAAAAACATTCAGTACTTC.

Points on this clonotype: An end of the junction differs from the germline gene, which may be a read error. The chain combines TRBV18 with TRBJ2-7; TRBD1 is a possible D gene (5 bases). Germline CDR1 reads KGHSH; CDR2 reads LQKENI. This CDR3 is 16 amino acids long. Here the CDR3 reads CVSSLDSGSGKYEQYF. DNA for the CDR3: TGTGTCAGCTCACTTGATTCAGGGTCAGGGAAGTACGAGCAGTACTTC.

V gene TRBV4-1 combines with J gene TRBJ2-3, with a tentative D call TRBD2 (6 bases). V was shortened by 8 bases and J by 5 bases, with 17 bases between the two germline ends. The germline V gene encodes CDR1 MGHRA and CDR2 YSYEKL. The CDR3 extends over 14 amino acids. CDR3 loop: CASALAASVDTQYF. CDR3 coding DNA: TGCGCCAGCGCCCTGGCGGCTAGCGTAGATACGCAGTATTTT.

The table lists this clonotype with many counts. The rearrangement links TRBV21-1 to TRBJ2-3; no DNA check was done on the table's D call, TRBD2. TRBV21-1 is a recognized pseudogene. The CDR3 sequence is 22 residues long. The CDR3 DNA reads as TGTGCCAGCAGCAACGCCGTAGCCCAAGCGGGGGGCCAGGGGTCTAGCACAGATACGCAGTATTTT. Its protein product is CASSNAVAQAGGQGSSTDTQYF.

This clonotype came up many times. The chain links TRBV7-9 to TRBJ1-4; D unresolved. The CDR3 is 14 residues long. Trimming cost V 1 base and J 5 bases, with 8 bases left between them. Germline assignment: CDR1 SEHNR and CDR2 FQNEAQ (reference sequence). Here the CDR3 DNA reads TGTGCCAGCAGCTTAGGGGGAGGAAATGAAAAACTGTTTTTT. Amino acid sequence: CASSLGGGNEKLFF.

This clonotype was counted at least ten times. The rearrangement links TRBV7-9 to TRBJ1-4; D unresolved. The length of the CDR3 is 15 residues. Germline values: CDR1 SEHNR, CDR2 FQNEAQ (reference sequence). V was cut by 2 bases and J by 8 bases, with 15 bases left in between. CDR3 in amino acids: CASSLLVGIVEKLFF. For the CDR3, the DNA is TGTGCCAGCAGCTTATTGGTAGGGATCGTCGAAAAACTGTTTTTT. Using reference TRBV7-9 and TRBJ1-4 for the parts outside the CDR3, the full variable domain is DTGVSQNPRHKITKRGQNVTFRCDPISEHNRLYWYRQTLGQGPEFLTYFQNEAQLEKSRLLSDRFSAERPKGSFSTLEIQRTEQGDSAMYLCASSLLVGIVEKLFFGSGTQLSVL.

This clonotype came up many times. This sequence joins TRBV7-9 and TRBJ2-7; tentative D call: TRBD2 (5 bases). Germline lookup yields CDR1 SEHNR and CDR2 FQNEAQ (reference sequence). Trimming pared 4 bases from V and 3 bases from J, leaving 19 bases between. The CDR3 has 16 amino acids. In DNA, the CDR3 is TGTGCCAGCAGCTCCCCGGGATCTACTTACCTCTACGAGCAGTACTTC. This translates into CASSSPGSTYLYEQYF.

This clonotype was counted at least ten times. The chain recombines TRBV11-2 with TRBJ2-3, with TRBD2 matching over 7 bases. Trimming took 5 bases from V and 0 from J; bases not matched to a gene: 11. Germline CDR1 and CDR2: SGHAT and FQNNGV. CDR3 size: 17 residues. In DNA form, the CDR3 reads TGTGCCAGCAGCCCGGACCCAGCGGGGACTAGCACAGATACGCAGTATTTT. Amino acid sequence: CASSPDPAGTSTDTQYF.

The sample holds many counts of this clonotype. This chain connects TRBV10-3 to TRBJ1-6, with a possible D match to TRBD1 (5 bases). V was clipped by 10 bases and J by 10 bases, with 17 bases between them. Germline-derived CDR1 and CDR2 are ENHRY and SYGVKD. The CDR3 extends over 13 amino acids. The CDR3 protein is CATSHGTFSPLHF. DNA for the CDR3: TGTGCCACCAGCCACGGGACTTTCTCACCCCTCCACTTT.

The chain has TRBV20-1 and TRBJ1-1; TRBD1 matches at 7 bases. The CDR3 contains 14 residues. In germline, CDR1 is DFQATT, CDR2 SNEGSKA (reference sequence). Germline trimming cut 6 bases from V and 3 bases from J; bases unmatched to any gene: 10. CDR3 sequence reads: CSATHRGMDTEAFF. The DNA of the CDR3 is TGCAGTGCCACTCACAGGGGCATGGACACTGAAGCTTTCTTT.

A note on this clonotype: One end of the junction varies from germline; a read error may be responsible. The V gene is TRBV4-2, the J gene TRBJ1-1; D is perhaps TRBD1 (5 bases). CDR1 LGHNA and CDR2 YNFKEQ come from the germline V gene. There are 16 residues in the CDR3. Written as DNA, the CDR3 is TGTGCCAACAGCCAAGATCGGGGACCCCCTAAGGCTGAAGCTTTCTTT. It is translated as CANSQDRGPPKAEAFF.

In its sample, this clonotype ranks as medium-sized (0.01 to 0.1%). The rearrangement uses TRBV3-1 and TRBJ2-1, with 7 positions matching TRBD2. In germline, CDR1 is LGHDT, CDR2 YNNKEL (reference sequence). Trimming took 2 bases from V and 6 from J; bases not matched to a gene: 4. This CDR3 has 14 residues. CDR3 nucleotide sequence: TGTGCCAGCAGCCAATCCGGGACTATCAATGAGCAGTTCTTC. Amino acids: CASSQSGTINEQFF.

The V gene is TRBV18, the J gene TRBJ2-1, with 9 bases fitting TRBD2. The CDR3 sequence is 19 residues long. CDR1 KGHSH and CDR2 LQKENI come from the germline V gene. The V segment lost 0 bases and the J segment 3 bases; nucleotides outside the gene matches: 12. CDR3 in amino acids: CASSPPLGASGALYNEQFF. In DNA, the CDR3 is TGTGCCAGCTCACCACCACTTGGGGCTAGCGGGGCCCTCTACAATGAGCAGTTCTTC.

This clonotype was found many times. The gene calls are TRBV29-1 and TRBJ2-4; 10 positions match TRBD1. In germline, CDR1 is SQVTM, CDR2 ANQGSEA. CDR3 size: 14 residues. J gave up 9 bases and V 6 bases, and 11 bases lay outside the gene matches. In DNA form, the CDR3 reads TGCAGCGTCCGATTGGGGACAGGGGTGACCATTCAGTACTTC. This encodes CSVRLGTGVTIQYF. Combining the CDR3 with reference TRBV29-1 and TRBJ2-4 gives the whole variable domain SAVISQKPSRDICQRGTSLTIQCQVDSQVTMMFWYRQQPGQSLTLIATANQGSEATYESGFVIDKFPISRPNLTFSTLTVSNMSPEDSSIYLCSVRLGTGVTIQYFGAGTRLSVL.

This clonotype was counted ten times or more. This chain uses TRBV7-8 with TRBJ2-7; a possible D gene is TRBD1 (5 bases). CDR3 length: 15 amino acids. V was trimmed by 3 bases and J by 2 bases, leaving 14 bases between them. Germline lookup yields CDR1 SGHVS and CDR2 FQNEAQ. Here the CDR3 DNA reads TGTGCCAGCAGCTTCTTTGCAGGGAACACCTACGAGCAGTACTTC. Its protein product is CASSFFAGNTYEQYF.

This clonotype appeared many times. The chain links TRBV7-2 to TRBJ2-5, with TRBD1 identical over 10 bases. Germline-derived CDR1 and CDR2 are SGHTA and FQGNSA. The V gene end was trimmed by 5 bases and the J gene end by 4 bases; junction bases not matched to a gene: 7. The CDR3 loop spans 15 amino acids. In DNA form, the CDR3 reads TGTGCCAGCAGCCTATGGACAGGGGGTTCAGAGACCCAGTACTTC. It codes for CASSLWTGGSETQYF.

The sample holds many counts of this clonotype. The chain combines TRBV6-5 with TRBJ2-7; no firm D call. The CDR3 covers 11 residues. The germline V gene encodes CDR1 MNHEY and CDR2 SVGAGI. The V end lost 6 bases, the J end lost 6 bases, and 9 bases lay between the germline ends. CDR3 nucleotide sequence: TGTGCCAGCAGAACGGGTTTCGAGCAGTACTTC. Protein: CASRTGFEQYF.

This clonotype has ten or more counts. The chain recombines TRBV5-1 with TRBJ1-2; no clear D gene. The CDR3 consists of 15 residues. Germline V gene data show CDR1 as SGHRS and CDR2 as YFSETQ. The V and J ends lost 0 bases and 0 bases respectively, with 9 bases between them. The CDR3 loop reads CASSLALKTNYGYTF. CDR3 DNA: TGCGCCAGCAGCTTGGCCTTGAAGACTAACTATGGCTACACCTTC.

Many counts were recorded for this clonotype. The gene calls are TRBV24-1 and TRBJ2-1; TRBD2 matches 9 bases. There are 15 residues in the CDR3. Trimming cost V 4 bases and J 7 bases; bases outside gene matches: 7. Germline V gene sequence: CDR1 KGHDR, CDR2 SFDVKD. CDR3: CATSDPGLASNEQFF. The CDR3 region has the DNA TGTGCCACCAGTGACCCGGGACTAGCATCTAATGAGCAGTTCTTC.

There are many counts of this clonotype. The DNA of the CDR3 is TGTGCCAGTAACTCGGGACAGCTACTTAGCACAGATACGCAGTATTTT. Protein sequence: CASNSGQLLSTDTQYF. V and J are TRBV19 and TRBJ2-3, with 7 bases lining up with TRBD1. Looked up from germline, CDR1 is LNHDA and CDR2 is SQIVND (reference sequence). Losses at the gene ends were 7 bases for V and 0 bases for J; bases not matched to a gene: 10. CDR3 length equals 16 residues.

Notes on this clonotype: No DNA is shown, since the ends of the CDR3 on it are uncertain; the CDR3 is the one TCRdb lists. The V call is TRBV7-8, the J call TRBJ1-1; the table calls TRBD1, which could not be checked here. The CDR3 contains 21 residues when both ends are counted. Germline values: CDR1 SGHVS, CDR2 FQNEAQ. The CDR3 reads CASSFYICSATPGVGDTEAFF.

The V and J genes are TRBV11-1 and TRBJ2-1; TRBD1 might be the D (6 bases). V was trimmed by 5 bases and J by 5 bases, leaving 13 bases between them. The CDR3 sequence is 14 residues long. In germline, CDR1 is SGHAT, CDR2 FQDESV (reference sequence). The CDR3 is CASSPNRVNNEQFF. CDR3 nucleotides: TGTGCCAGCAGCCCGAACAGGGTAAACAATGAGCAGTTCTTC.

This clonotype was seen at least ten times. The genes are TRBV18 and TRBJ2-1; possible D gene TRBD1, 6 bases. V was pared by 0 bases and J by 1 base, with 13 bases between. Germline values: CDR1 KGHSH, CDR2 LQKENI. The CDR3 has 17 residues. CDR3 in amino acids: CASSPPRAGASYNEQFF. CDR3 DNA: TGTGCCAGCTCACCACCGAGGGCAGGGGCTTCCTACAATGAGCAGTTCTTC.

Notes on this clonotype: Germline is not matched at one junction end, which may reflect a read error. The chain combines TRBV2 with TRBJ2-1; the match to TRBD2 covers 10 bases. The CDR3 has 14 amino acids. The germline V gene encodes CDR1 SNHLY and CDR2 FYNNEI. CDR3 sequence: CSSSVSGGNNEQFF. CDR3 DNA: TGTTCCAGCAGTGTTAGCGGGGGGAATAATGAGCAGTTCTTC.